What follows are 4 T cell receptor beta chains derived from one specimen sequenced in a study of radiotherapy plus CTLA-4 blockade in lung cancer. Repertoires were generated with immunoSEQ multiplex PCR, while TCRdb's copy carries only in-frame clones and drops some. Among tens of thousands of clones listed, around 72% were seen once. The material was peripheral blood, obtained from a patient treated with radiotherapy plus ipilimumab. Every receptor here comes from a human donor with non-small cell lung cancer that progressed on radiotherapy plus ipilimumab.

The J gene is TRBJ2-1, the V gene TRBV15, with D possibly matching TRBD2 (7 bases). The germline V gene encodes CDR1 LNHNV and CDR2 YYDKDF (reference sequence). The CDR3 contains 18 residues. V was shortened by 0 bases and J by 3 bases, with 18 bases between the two germline ends. This chain's CDR3 is CATSREGGSGRHYNEQFF. CDR3 bases: TGTGCCACCAGCAGAGAAGGGGGTAGCGGGCGTCACTACAATGAGCAGTTCTTC.

The gene calls are TRBV27 and TRBJ2-7; 7 bases are a match to TRBD2. V trimming: 8 bases; J trimming: 5 bases; junction bases outside the gene matches: 9. The germline CDR1 and CDR2 sequences are MNHEY and SMNVEV (reference sequence). The CDR3 covers 13 residues. The chain's CDR3 is CASGPGGAHEQYF. CDR3 nucleotide sequence: TGTGCCAGCGGCCCGGGGGGAGCCCACGAGCAGTACTTC.

This rearrangement joins TRBV19 to TRBJ2-7; 12 bases are a match to TRBD2. Germline CDR1 LNHDA, CDR2 SQIVND (reference sequence). V shed 1 base, J shed 6 bases, and the junction held 10 bases outside the gene matches. The CDR3 is 17 amino acids. The CDR3 bases are TGTGCCAGTAGTATAGGCGGACTAGCGGGGACCCCCGGCGAGCAGTACTTC. This codes for CASSIGGLAGTPGEQYF.

The V call is TRBV5-1, the J call TRBJ1-6; no clear D. The germline gives CDR1 SGHRS, CDR2 YFSETQ. V was clipped by 5 bases and J by 7 bases, with 19 bases between them. This CDR3 is 16 amino acids long. In DNA, the CDR3 is TGCGCCAGCAGAAGACCCGAGGACGGAATGAATTCACCCCTCCACTTT. Protein: CASRRPEDGMNSPLHF.